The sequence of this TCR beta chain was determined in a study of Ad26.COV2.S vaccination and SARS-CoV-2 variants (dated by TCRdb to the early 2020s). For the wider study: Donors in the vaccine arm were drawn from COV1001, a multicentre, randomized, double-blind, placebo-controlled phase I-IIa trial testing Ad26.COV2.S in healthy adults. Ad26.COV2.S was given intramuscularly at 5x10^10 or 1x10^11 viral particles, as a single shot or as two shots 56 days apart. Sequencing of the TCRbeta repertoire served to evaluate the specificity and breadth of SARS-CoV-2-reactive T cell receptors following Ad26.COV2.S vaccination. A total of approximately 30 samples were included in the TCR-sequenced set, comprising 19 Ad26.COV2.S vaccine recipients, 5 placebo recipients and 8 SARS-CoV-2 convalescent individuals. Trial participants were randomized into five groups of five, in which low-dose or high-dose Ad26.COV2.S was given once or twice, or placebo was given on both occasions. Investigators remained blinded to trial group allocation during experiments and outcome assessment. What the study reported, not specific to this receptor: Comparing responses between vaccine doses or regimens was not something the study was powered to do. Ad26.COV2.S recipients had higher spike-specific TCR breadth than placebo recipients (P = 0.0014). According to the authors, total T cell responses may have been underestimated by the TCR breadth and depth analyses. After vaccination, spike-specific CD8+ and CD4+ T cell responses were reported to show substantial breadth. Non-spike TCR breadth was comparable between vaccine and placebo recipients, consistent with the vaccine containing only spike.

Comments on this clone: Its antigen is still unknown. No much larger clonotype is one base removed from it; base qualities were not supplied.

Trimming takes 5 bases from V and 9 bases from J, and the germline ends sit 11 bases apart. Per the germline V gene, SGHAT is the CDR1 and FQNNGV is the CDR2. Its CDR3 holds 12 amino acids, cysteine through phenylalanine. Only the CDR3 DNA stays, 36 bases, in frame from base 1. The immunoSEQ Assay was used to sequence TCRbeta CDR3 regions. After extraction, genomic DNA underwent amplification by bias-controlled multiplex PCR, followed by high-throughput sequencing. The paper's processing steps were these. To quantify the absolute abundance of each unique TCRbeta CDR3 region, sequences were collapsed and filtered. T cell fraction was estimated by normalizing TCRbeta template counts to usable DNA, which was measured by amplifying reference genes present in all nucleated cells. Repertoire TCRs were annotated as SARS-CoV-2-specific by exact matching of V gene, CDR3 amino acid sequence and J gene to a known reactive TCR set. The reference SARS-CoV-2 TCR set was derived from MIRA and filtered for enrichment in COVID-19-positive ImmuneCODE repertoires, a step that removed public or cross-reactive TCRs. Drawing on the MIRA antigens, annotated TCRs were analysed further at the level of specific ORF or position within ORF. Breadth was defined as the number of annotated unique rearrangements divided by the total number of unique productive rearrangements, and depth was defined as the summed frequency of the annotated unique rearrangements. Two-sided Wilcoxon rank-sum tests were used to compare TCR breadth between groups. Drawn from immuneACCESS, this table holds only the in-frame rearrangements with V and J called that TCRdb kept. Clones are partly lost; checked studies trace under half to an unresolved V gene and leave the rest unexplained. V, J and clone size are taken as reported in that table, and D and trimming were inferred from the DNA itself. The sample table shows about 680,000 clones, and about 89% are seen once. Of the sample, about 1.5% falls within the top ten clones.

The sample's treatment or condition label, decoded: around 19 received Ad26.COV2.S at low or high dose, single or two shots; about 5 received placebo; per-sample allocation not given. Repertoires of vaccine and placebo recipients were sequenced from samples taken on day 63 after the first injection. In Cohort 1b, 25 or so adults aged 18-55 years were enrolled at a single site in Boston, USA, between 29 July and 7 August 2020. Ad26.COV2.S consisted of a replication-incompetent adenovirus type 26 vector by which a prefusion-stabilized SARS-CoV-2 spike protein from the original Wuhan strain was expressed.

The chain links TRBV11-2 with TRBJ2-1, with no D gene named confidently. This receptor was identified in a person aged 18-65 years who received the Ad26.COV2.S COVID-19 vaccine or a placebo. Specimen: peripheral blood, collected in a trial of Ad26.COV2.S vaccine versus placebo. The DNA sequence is TGTGCCAGCAGCCCCCTAGTGGGTGAGCAGTTCTTC. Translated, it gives CASSPLVGEQFF.